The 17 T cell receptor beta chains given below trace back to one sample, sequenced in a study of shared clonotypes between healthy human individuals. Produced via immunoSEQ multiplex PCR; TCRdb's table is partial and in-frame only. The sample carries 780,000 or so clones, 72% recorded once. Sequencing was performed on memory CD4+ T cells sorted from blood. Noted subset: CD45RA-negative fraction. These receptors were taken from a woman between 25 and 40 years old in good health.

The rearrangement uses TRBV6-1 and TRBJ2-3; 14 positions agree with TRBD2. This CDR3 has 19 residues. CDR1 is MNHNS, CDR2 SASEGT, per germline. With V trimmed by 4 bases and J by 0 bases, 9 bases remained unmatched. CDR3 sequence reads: CASSAIPGTSGSSTDTQYF. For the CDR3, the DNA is TGTGCCAGCAGTGCGATTCCCGGGACTAGCGGGAGCAGCACAGATACGCAGTATTTT.

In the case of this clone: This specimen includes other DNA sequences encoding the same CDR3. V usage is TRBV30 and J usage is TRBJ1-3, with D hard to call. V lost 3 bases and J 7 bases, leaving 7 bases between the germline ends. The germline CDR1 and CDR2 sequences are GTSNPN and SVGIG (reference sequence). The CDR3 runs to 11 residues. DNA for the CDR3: TGTGCCTGGAGCGGAGGGAACACCATATATTTT. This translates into CAWSGGNTIYF.

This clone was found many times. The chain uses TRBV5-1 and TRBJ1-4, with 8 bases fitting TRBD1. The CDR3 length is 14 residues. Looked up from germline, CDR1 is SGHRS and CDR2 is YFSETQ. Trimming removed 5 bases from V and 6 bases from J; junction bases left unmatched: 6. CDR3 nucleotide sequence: TGCGCCAGCAGATGGCAGGACAGGGATGAAAAACTGTTTTTT. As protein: CASRWQDRDEKLFF.

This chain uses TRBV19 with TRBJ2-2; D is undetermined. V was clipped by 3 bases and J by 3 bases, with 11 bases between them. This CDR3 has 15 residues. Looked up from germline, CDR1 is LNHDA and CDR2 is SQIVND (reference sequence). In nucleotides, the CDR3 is TGTGCCAGTAGTATTGCCGGTGTGTACACCGGGGAGCTGTTTTTT. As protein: CASSIAGVYTGELFF.

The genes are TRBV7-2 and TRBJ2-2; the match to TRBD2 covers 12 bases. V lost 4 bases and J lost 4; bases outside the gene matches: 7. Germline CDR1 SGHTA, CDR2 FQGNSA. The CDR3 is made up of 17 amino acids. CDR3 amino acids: CASSSRTSGASTGELFF. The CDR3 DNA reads TGTGCCAGCAGCTCGCGGACTAGCGGGGCATCCACCGGGGAGCTGTTTTTT.

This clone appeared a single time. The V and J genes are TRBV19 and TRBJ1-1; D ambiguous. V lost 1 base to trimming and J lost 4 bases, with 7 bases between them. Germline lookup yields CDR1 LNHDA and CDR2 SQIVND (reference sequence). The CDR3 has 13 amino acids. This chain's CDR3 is CASSIGGITEAFF. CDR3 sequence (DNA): TGTGCCAGTAGTATAGGCGGGATCACTGAAGCTTTCTTT.

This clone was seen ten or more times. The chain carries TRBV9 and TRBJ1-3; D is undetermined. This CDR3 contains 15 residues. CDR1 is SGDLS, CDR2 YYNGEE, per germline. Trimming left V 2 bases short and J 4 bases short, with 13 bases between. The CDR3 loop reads CASSVGNPRGNTIYF. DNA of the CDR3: TGTGCCAGCAGCGTGGGGAATCCCCGAGGAAACACCATATATTTT.

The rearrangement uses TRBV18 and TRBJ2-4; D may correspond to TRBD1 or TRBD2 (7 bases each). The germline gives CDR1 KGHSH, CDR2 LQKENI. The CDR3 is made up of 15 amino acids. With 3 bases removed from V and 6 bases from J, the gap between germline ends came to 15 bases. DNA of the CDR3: TGTGCCAGCTCACCCACATCAGGGGGGGGAAACATTCAGTACTTC. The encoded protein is CASSPTSGGGNIQYF.

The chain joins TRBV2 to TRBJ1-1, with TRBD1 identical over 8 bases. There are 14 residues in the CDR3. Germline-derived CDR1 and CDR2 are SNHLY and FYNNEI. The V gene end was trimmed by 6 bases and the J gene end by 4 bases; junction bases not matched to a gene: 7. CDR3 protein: CASSGQGRTTEAFF. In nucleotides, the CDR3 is TGTGCCAGCAGCGGACAGGGCCGGACCACTGAAGCTTTCTTT.

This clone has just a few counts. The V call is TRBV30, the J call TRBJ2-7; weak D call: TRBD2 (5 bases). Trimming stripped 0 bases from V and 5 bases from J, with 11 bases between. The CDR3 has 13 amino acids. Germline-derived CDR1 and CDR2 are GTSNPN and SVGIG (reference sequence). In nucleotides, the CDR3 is TGTGCCTGGAGTGTACGAAGGCGGGACGAGCAGTACTTC. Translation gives CAWSVRRRDEQYF.

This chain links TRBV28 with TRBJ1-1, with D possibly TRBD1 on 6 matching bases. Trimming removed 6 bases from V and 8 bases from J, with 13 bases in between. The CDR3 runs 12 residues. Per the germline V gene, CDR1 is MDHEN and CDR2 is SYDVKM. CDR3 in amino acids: CASSLRGGEAFF. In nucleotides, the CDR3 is TGTGCCAGCAGCCTTCGAGGGGGGGAAGCTTTCTTT.

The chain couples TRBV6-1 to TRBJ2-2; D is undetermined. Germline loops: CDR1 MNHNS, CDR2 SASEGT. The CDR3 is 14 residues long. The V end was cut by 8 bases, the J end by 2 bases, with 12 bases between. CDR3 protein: CASLGSKNTGELFF. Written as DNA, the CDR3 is TGTGCCAGCCTGGGGTCGAAAAACACCGGGGAGCTGTTTTTT.

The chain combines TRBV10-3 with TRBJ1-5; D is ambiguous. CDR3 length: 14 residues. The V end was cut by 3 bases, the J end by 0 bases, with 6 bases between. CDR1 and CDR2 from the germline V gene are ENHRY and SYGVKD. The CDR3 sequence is CAISDGPSNQPQHF. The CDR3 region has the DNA TGTGCCATCAGTGACGGACCTAGCAATCAGCCCCAGCATTTT.

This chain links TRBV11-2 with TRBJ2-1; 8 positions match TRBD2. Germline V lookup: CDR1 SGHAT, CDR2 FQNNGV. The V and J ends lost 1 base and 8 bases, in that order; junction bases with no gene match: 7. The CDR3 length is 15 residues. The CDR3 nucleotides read TGTGCCAGCAGCTTAGTTGCGGGAGGCTGGTATGAGCAGTTCTTC. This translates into CASSLVAGGWYEQFF.

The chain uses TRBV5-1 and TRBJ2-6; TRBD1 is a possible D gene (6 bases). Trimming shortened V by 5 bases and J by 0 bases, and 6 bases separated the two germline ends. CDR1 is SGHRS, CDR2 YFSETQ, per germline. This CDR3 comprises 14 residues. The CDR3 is CASRGGSGANVLTF. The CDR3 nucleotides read TGCGCCAGCAGAGGGGGCTCTGGGGCCAACGTCCTGACTTTC.

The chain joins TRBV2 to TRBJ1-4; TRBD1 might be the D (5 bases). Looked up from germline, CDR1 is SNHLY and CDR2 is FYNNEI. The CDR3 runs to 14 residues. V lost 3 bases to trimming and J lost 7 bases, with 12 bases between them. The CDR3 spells CASSDEGIGEKLFF. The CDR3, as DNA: TGTGCCAGCAGTGACGAGGGGATAGGTGAAAAACTGTTTTTT.

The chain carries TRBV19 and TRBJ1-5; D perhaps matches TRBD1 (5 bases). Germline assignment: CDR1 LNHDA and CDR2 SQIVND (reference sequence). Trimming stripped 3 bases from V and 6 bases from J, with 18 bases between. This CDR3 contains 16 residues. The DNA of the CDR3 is TGTGCCAGTAGTATTCTATACCTGGGGGGGACTCAGCCCCAGCATTTT. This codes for CASSILYLGGTQPQHF.